Presented here are 17 T cell receptor beta chains from one specimen sequenced in a study of post-analysis software for immune sequencing data. Findings and limits, study-wide: In patients, TRBV5-6, TRBV5-1 and TRBV20-1 belonged to five or six TRBV segments found more frequently than in controls.

No antigen has been assigned to these receptors. Carried by the TCR beta cDNA libraries were unique molecular identifiers. TCRdb analysed the PCR reads with MiXCR anew, one entry per CDR3 protein. The sample lists approximately 690,000 distinct CDR3 sequences, 55% to 60% occurring once. The material sequenced was blood. The source is a girl between 2 and 10 years old with multiple sclerosis.

The chain has TRBV7-6 and TRBJ2-3; the D is unclear. In germline, CDR1 is SGHVS, CDR2 FNYEAQ. With 2 bases removed from V and 3 bases from J, the gap between germline ends came to 6 bases. The CDR3 contains 13 residues. In DNA form, the CDR3 reads TGTGCCAGCAGCTTATATGAAACAGATACGCAGTATTTT. Translation gives CASSLYETDTQYF.

This clonotype was detected only a few times. The chain links TRBV27 to TRBJ2-3; 12 nucleotides line up with TRBD2. This CDR3 region has 18 residues. CDR1 and CDR2 from the germline V gene are MNHEY and SMNVEV (reference sequence). The V gene end was trimmed by 3 bases and the J gene end by 2 bases; junction bases not matched to a gene: 9. CDR3 sequence (DNA): TGTGCCAGCAGTTTCTTTCGCCTAGCGGGAGGGCCCACAGATACGCAGTATTTT. It translates to CASSFFRLAGGPTDTQYF.

The chain joins TRBV11-2 to TRBJ1-5, with a possible D match to TRBD1 (5 bases). Germline V gene lookup returns CDR1 SGHAT and CDR2 FQNNGV. The V gene lost 5 bases and the J gene lost 0 bases, with 11 bases spanning the gap. The CDR3 length is 15 residues. The chain's CDR3 is CASSPDSVSNQPQHF. The CDR3 DNA reads TGTGCCAGCAGCCCCGACAGTGTTAGCAATCAGCCCCAGCATTTT.

The V gene is TRBV6-5, the J gene TRBJ1-3, with TRBD1 as a possible D gene (5 bases). Trimming left V 9 bases short and J 3 bases short, with 12 bases between. CDR3 length equals 13 residues. In germline, CDR1 is MNHEY, CDR2 SVGAGI. The CDR3 region has the DNA TGTGCCAGTACCCGAACAGGTGGAAACACCATATATTTT. Translation: CASTRTGGNTIYF.

This clonotype was seen a handful of times. The chain has TRBV7-2 and TRBJ2-5, with 13 bases identical to TRBD2. V lost 1 base to trimming and J lost 4 bases; unmatched junction nucleotides: 9. The CDR3 runs to 18 residues. In germline, CDR1 is SGHTA, CDR2 FQGNSA. CDR3 residues: CASSLEGGLAGLGETQYF. In DNA, the CDR3 is TGTGCCAGCAGCTTAGAGGGGGGACTAGCGGGGCTAGGAGAGACCCAGTACTTC.

This clonotype turned up a few times. A junction boundary mismatches the germline segment, possibly from a read error. The chain joins TRBV20-1 to TRBJ1-4; D is unresolved. Germline V gene lookup returns CDR1 DFQATT and CDR2 SNEGSKA (reference sequence). The CDR3 covers 11 residues. As DNA, the CDR3 is TGCAGTGCCGTCCCGGGTGAAAGACTGTTTTTT. Its protein product is CSAVPGERLFF.

CDR3 protein: CATSDPGFYGYTF. CDR3 in DNA: TGTGCCACCAGTGATCCAGGGTTCTATGGCTACACCTTC. The chain has TRBV24-1 and TRBJ1-2, with a tentative D call TRBD1 (5 bases). CDR1 and CDR2 from the germline V gene are KGHDR and SFDVKD. The CDR3 has 13 residues. Deletions cut 3 bases from V and 4 bases from J, with 8 bases between.

V usage is TRBV27 and J usage is TRBJ1-4; D remains unclear. Trimming removed 4 bases from V and 4 bases from J, with 13 bases in between. The CDR3 covers 15 residues. Germline V CDR1 and CDR2: MNHEY, SMNVEV (reference sequence). The CDR3: CASSSPGELNEKLFF. CDR3 coding DNA: TGTGCCAGCAGTTCCCCTGGCGAGCTTAATGAAAAACTGTTTTTT.

This clonotype has only a few counts. This chain joins TRBV7-2 and TRBJ2-5; 14 bases map to TRBD2. This CDR3 is built from 16 residues. Germline V gene data show CDR1 as SGHTA and CDR2 as FQGNSA. Unmatched junction bases numbered 7, after V lost 5 bases and J lost 5 bases. The CDR3 bases are TGTGCCAGCAGCCCGGGACTAGCGGGAGAATGGGAGACCCAGTACTTC. This codes for CASSPGLAGEWETQYF.

This clonotype was picked up a small number of times. The chain couples TRBV7-2 to TRBJ2-1; 11 bases align to TRBD2. V dropped 1 base and J dropped 2; count of bases not matched to a gene: 4. Germline V gene lookup returns CDR1 SGHTA and CDR2 FQGNSA. This CDR3 is built from 17 residues. The CDR3 DNA sequence: TGTGCCAGCAGCTTAGTCCTAGCGGGGGGCCCCTACAATGAGCAGTTCTTC. It encodes CASSLVLAGGPYNEQFF. Combining the CDR3 with reference TRBV7-2 and TRBJ2-1 gives the whole variable domain GAGVSQSPSNKVTEKGKDVELRCDPISGHTALYWYRQSLGQGLEFLIYFQGNSAPDKSGLPSDRFSAERTGGSVSTLTIQRTQQEDSAVYLCASSLVLAGGPYNEQFFGPGTRLTVL.

The CDR3 loop reads CASSMGAGGPQQYF. CDR3 DNA: TGTGCCAGTAGTATGGGAGCGGGAGGCCCACAGCAGTACTTC. The genes are TRBV19 and TRBJ2-1; 9 nucleotides agree with TRBD2. The end of the DNA is better explained by TRBJ2-7, so the J call may be wrong. The V gene's germline CDR1 is LNHDA and CDR2 SQIVND (reference sequence). There are 14 residues in the CDR3.

The chain couples TRBV12-3 or TRBV12-4 to TRBJ2-5; TRBD2 matches 10 bases. The J call may be wrong; the DNA end is better matched by TRBJ2-7. This CDR3 is 13 amino acids long. CDR3 sequence reads: CASSSSGGDEQYF. The CDR3 coding sequence is TGTGCCAGCAGTTCTAGCGGGGGCGACGAGCAGTACTTC.

This clonotype has only a few counts. The V gene is TRBV29-1, the J gene TRBJ2-5; TRBD1 matches 9 bases. This CDR3 region has 14 residues. The J segment lost 5 bases and the V segment lost 4 bases, leaving 8 bases of the junction unmatched. Germline CDR1 reads SQVTM; CDR2 reads ANQGSEA. As DNA, the CDR3 is TGCAGCGTTGGCGGACAGGGGATCGGGGAGACCCAGTACTTC. This sequence encodes CSVGGQGIGETQYF.

This chain joins TRBV5-1 and TRBJ1-1, with D maybe TRBD1 (6 bases). CDR3 length: 15 amino acids. The germline V and J ends were trimmed by 1 base and 4 bases, with 14 bases remaining between them. CDR1 SGHRS and CDR2 YFSETQ come from the germline V gene. The CDR3 sequence is CASSLYDQGSTEAFF. Written as DNA, the CDR3 is TGCGCCAGCAGCTTGTACGATCAGGGGAGCACTGAAGCTTTCTTT.

This clonotype was seen a few times. The V gene is TRBV10-3, the J gene TRBJ2-1; perhaps TRBD2 as D (5 bases). This CDR3 is 14 amino acids long. Germline loops: CDR1 ENHRY, CDR2 SYGVKD. The V end was cut by 1 base, the J end by 6 bases, with 10 bases between. This chain's CDR3 is CAISEWSSLNEQFF. The DNA for the CDR3 is TGTGCCATCAGTGAGTGGTCTAGCCTCAATGAGCAGTTCTTC.

This clonotype has only a few counts. The chain couples TRBV7-2 to TRBJ2-5; D is perhaps TRBD2 (6 bases). Germline CDR1 is SGHTA and CDR2 is FQGNSA. The CDR3 has 15 amino acids. V was pared by 5 bases and J by 2 bases, with 15 bases between. CDR3 protein: CASSPGGAGQETQYF. The CDR3 DNA follows: TGTGCCAGCAGCCCCGGCGGGGCGGGGCAAGAGACCCAGTACTTC.

V gene TRBV4-1 combines with J gene TRBJ2-1; TRBD1 agrees at 9 bases. This CDR3 comprises 13 residues. The V segment lost 11 bases and the J segment 5 bases; nucleotides outside the gene matches: 7. Germline-derived CDR1 and CDR2 are MGHRA and YSYEKL. The CDR3, as DNA: TGCGCCCGAGGACAGGGGCCCCACAATGAGCAGTTCTTC. Translated: CARGQGPHNEQFF.